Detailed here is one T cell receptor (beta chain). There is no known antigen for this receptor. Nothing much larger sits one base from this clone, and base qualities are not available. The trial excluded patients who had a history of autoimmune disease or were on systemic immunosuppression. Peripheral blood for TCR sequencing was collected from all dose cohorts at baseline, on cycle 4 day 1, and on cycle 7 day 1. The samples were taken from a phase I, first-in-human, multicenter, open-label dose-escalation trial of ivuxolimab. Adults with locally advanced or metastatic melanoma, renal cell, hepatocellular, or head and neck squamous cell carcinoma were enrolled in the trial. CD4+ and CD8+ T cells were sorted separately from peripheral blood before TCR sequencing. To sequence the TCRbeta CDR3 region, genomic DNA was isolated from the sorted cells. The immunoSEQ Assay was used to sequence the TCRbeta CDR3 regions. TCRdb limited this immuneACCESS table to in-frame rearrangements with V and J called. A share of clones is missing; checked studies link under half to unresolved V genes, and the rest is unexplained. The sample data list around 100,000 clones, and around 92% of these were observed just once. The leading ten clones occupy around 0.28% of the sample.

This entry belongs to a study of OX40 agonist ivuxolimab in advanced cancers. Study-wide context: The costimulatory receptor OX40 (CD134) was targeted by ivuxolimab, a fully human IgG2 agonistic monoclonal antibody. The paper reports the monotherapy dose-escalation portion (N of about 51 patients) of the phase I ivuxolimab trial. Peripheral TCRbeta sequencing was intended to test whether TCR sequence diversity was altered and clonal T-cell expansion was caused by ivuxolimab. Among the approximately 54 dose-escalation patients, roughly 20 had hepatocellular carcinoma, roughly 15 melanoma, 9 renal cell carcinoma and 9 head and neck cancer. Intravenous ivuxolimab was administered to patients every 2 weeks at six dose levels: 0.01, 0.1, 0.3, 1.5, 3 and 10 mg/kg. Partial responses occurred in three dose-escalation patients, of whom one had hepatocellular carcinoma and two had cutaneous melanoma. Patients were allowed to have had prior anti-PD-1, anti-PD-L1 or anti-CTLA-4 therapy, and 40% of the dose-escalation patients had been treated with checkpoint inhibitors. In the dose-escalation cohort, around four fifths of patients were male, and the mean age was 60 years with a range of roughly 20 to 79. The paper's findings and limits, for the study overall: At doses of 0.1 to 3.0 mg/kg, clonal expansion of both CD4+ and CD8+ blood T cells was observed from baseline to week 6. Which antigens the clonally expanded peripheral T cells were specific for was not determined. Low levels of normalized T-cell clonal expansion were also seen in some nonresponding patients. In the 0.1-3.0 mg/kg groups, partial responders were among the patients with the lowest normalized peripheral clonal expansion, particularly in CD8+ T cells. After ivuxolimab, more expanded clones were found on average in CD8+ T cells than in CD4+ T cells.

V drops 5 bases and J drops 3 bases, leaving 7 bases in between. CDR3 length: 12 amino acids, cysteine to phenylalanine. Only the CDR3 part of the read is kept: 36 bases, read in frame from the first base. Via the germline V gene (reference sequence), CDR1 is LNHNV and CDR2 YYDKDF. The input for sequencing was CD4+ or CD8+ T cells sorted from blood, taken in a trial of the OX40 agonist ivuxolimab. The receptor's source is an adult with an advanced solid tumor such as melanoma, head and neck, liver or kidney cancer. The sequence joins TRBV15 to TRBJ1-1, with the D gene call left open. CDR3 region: CATSSSYTEAFF. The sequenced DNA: TGTGCCACCAGCTCCTCCTACACTGAAGCTTTCTTT.